This T cell receptor (beta chain) was profiled in a study of blood T cells in healthy people across ages. Study observations and caveats: Strong correlation linked observed beta diversity and percent naive T cells. Age advanced and TCR beta diversity per million T cells fell, roughly linearly. Total diversity from one million sequenced T cells was likely underestimated.

The authors ran a second PCR of about 6 to 11 cycles using a sample-barcoded 5' primer and a J-beta primer mix. A tag from a template-switch adaptor with 12 random nucleotides marked each cDNA molecule. TCRdb reanalysed the 5' RACE reads using MiXCR and keeps one entry per CDR3 protein. The sample contains about 670,000 distinct CDR3 sequences, 35% to 50% of which appear only once. In regard to this clonotype: Its target is not known.

The germline V gene has CDR1 DFQATT and CDR2 SNEGSKA (reference sequence). V trimming: 3 bases; J trimming: 8 bases; junction bases outside the gene matches: 9. The CDR3 loop spans 14 amino acids. This TCR was sampled from an elderly man in good health. The chain uses TRBV20-1 and TRBJ1-2; 10 bases align to TRBD1. The specimen sequenced was blood. Written as DNA, the CDR3 is TGCAGTGCTAGGGAGACAGGGGGCGTTTTGGGCTACACCTTC. It specifies CSARETGGVLGYTF.